One T cell receptor beta chain is described in this entry. The data were taken from a study of immune evolution from preneoplasia to lung adenocarcinoma. Clones were sequenced by immunoSEQ multiplex PCR, and TCRdb holds only the in-frame ones, with some missing. The sample lists a few thousand clones; 84% were seen once. Resections took place in Japan or China from about 2014 to 2018. Germline V CDR1 and CDR2: LNHDA, SQIVND (reference sequence). The CDR3 runs to 18 residues. After removal of 9 bases from V and 4 bases from J, the junction contained 16 bases not matched to a gene. The source material was FFPE lung adenocarcinoma in situ tissue. The sequence was collected from a person aged 55 to 79 with lung adenocarcinoma. V is TRBV19 and J is TRBJ2-2, with TRBD1 matching 11 bases. The CDR3 bases are TGTGCCAGCGCCGGGACCCTTGGGACAGGGGGTGGCACCGGGGAGCTGTTTTTT. Amino acid sequence: CASAGTLGTGGGTGELFF.